These 8 T cell receptor beta chains share one sample of origin, sequenced in a study of cytomegalovirus exposure and HLA in healthy donors. With 60 Vbeta and 13 Jbeta primers, the PCR was carried out. Sequenced by immunoSEQ multiplex PCR; TCRdb stores in-frame clones only, minus some. This sample yields under 200,000 clones, of which roughly 87% are seen a single time; about 1.4% belongs to the top ten. The sample comprised PBMCs. The receptors were sampled from a girl aged 10-17 years in good health and CMV-seropositive.

The rearrangement uses TRBV9 and TRBJ1-1; the D gene is possibly TRBD1 (5 bases). With 4 bases removed from V and 4 bases from J, the gap between germline ends came to 20 bases. Looked up from germline, CDR1 is SGDLS and CDR2 is YYNGEE. The CDR3 spans 16 residues. The CDR3 DNA sequence: TGTGCCAGCAGCTCCCTGGGGGGGAATAGGGGCACTGAAGCTTTCTTT. Protein product: CASSSLGGNRGTEAFF. Filled out from reference TRBV9 and TRBJ1-1, the complete variable domain reads DSGVTQTPKHLITATGQRVTLRCSPRSGDLSVYWYQQSLDQGLQFLIQYYNGEERAKGNILERFSAQQFPDLHSELNLSSLELGDSALYFCASSSLGGNRGTEAFFGQGTRLTVV.

The chain employs TRBV6-5 and TRBJ1-5; D not certain. The CDR3 totals 13 residues. The V and J ends lost 2 bases and 4 bases respectively, with 6 bases between them. CDR1 is MNHEY, CDR2 SVGAGI, per germline. DNA of the CDR3: TGTGCCAGCAGTTACGACAAGAATCAGCCCCAGCATTTT. Amino acids: CASSYDKNQPQHF.

The chain has TRBV4-3 and TRBJ2-2; 7 nucleotides agree with TRBD1. Trimming removed 0 bases from V and 4 bases from J; junction bases left unmatched: 8. The germline CDR1 and CDR2 sequences are LGHNA and YSLEER. The CDR3 length is 17 residues. DNA for the CDR3: TGCGCCAGCAGCCAAGAAGTGGGGACAGATTTCACCGGGGAGCTGTTTTTT. Translation gives CASSQEVGTDFTGELFF.

The V call is TRBV5-1, the J call TRBJ2-7; 11 bases are shared with TRBD1. The CDR3 contains 17 residues. Germline V gives CDR1 SGHRS, CDR2 YFSETQ. Trimming took 1 base from V and 3 from J; bases not matched to a gene: 9. The CDR3 region has the DNA TGCGCCAGCAGCTTGAGTGGGGGACAGGGGGAACTCTACGAGCAGTACTTC. Its protein product is CASSLSGGQGELYEQYF.

This clone has just a few counts. The gene calls are TRBV6-6 and TRBJ1-1, with D possibly TRBD1 on 5 matching bases. There are 15 residues in the CDR3. Trimming cost V 5 bases and J 6 bases, with 19 bases left between them. Germline lookup yields CDR1 MNHNY and CDR2 SVGAGI (reference sequence). CDR3 in amino acids: CASSRQWNLDSEAFF. The CDR3 DNA reads TGTGCCAGCAGTCGACAGTGGAACCTTGATTCTGAAGCTTTCTTT.

The genes are TRBV9 and TRBJ2-7; 12 nucleotides line up with TRBD1. Unmatched junction bases numbered 3, after V lost 0 bases and J lost 5 bases. From germline, CDR1 is SGDLS and CDR2 YYNGEE. This CDR3 is built from 15 residues. This CDR3 reads CASSVAGTGGDEQYF. DNA for the CDR3: TGTGCCAGCAGCGTAGCTGGGACAGGGGGCGACGAGCAGTACTTC. The full variable domain, completed using reference TRBV9 and TRBJ2-7, is DSGVTQTPKHLITATGQRVTLRCSPRSGDLSVYWYQQSLDQGLQFLIQYYNGEERAKGNILERFSAQQFPDLHSELNLSSLELGDSALYFCASSVAGTGGDEQYFGPGTRLTVT.

This chain joins TRBV5-4 and TRBJ1-2; 8 bases are shared with TRBD1. The V gene end was trimmed by 3 bases and the J gene end by 5 bases; junction bases not matched to a gene: 6. The CDR3 is made up of 14 amino acids. Per germline, CDR1 SGHNT and CDR2 YYREEE (reference sequence). CDR3 protein: CASSSKQGVYGYTF. The CDR3 DNA sequence: TGTGCCAGCAGCTCAAAACAGGGGGTTTATGGCTACACCTTC.

V gene TRBV28 combines with J gene TRBJ1-1; 12 bases map to TRBD1. Germline assignment: CDR1 MDHEN and CDR2 SYDVKM. Losses at the gene ends were 1 base for V and 12 bases for J; bases not matched to a gene: 12. The CDR3 totals 16 residues. CDR3 loop: CASSLFAGQGARKSFF. For the CDR3, the DNA is TGTGCCAGCAGTTTATTCGCGGGACAGGGGGCGCGGAAATCTTTCTTT.